This entry lists 9 T cell receptor beta chains sequenced from one sample in a study of T cell responses to AZD1222 COVID-19 vaccine. Using immunoSEQ multiplex PCR, the repertoire was profiled, and TCRdb retains in-frame clones only, with some absent. The sample holds over 100,000 clones, roughly 88% seen once. Source: peripheral blood, taken on day 0 of AZD1222 vaccination. The receptors come from an adult in good health.

The V call is TRBV19, the J call TRBJ1-6; no clear D gene. The CDR3 totals 16 residues. Germline CDR1 LNHDA, CDR2 SQIVND (reference sequence). Trimming removed 7 bases at V and 0 bases at J, with 13 bases between. The CDR3 sequence: CASMADFSSYNSPLHF. The CDR3 nucleotides read TGTGCCAGTATGGCGGATTTCAGCTCCTATAATTCACCCCTCCACTTT. Filled out from reference TRBV19 and TRBJ1-6, the complete variable domain reads DGGITQSPKYLFRKEGQNVTLSCEQNLNHDAMYWYRQDPGQGLRLIYYSQIVNDFQKGDIAEGYSVSREKKESFPLTVTSAQKNPTAFYLCASMADFSSYNSPLHFGNGTRLTVT.

The chain couples TRBV5-1 to TRBJ2-5, with TRBD2 identical over 9 bases. This CDR3 comprises 17 residues. Germline V gene sequence: CDR1 SGHRS, CDR2 YFSETQ. Trimming removed 0 bases from V and 0 bases from J; junction bases left unmatched: 6. CDR3 nucleotides: TGCGCCAGCAGCTTGGAGTTAGCGGGGGCGTACCAAGAGACCCAGTACTTC. The encoded protein is CASSLELAGAYQETQYF. The variable domain in full, with the rest retrieved from reference TRBV5-1 and TRBJ2-5, is KAGVTQTPRYLIKTRGQQVTLSCSPISGHRSVSWYQQTPGQGLQFLFEYFSETQRNKGNFPGRFSGRQFSNSRSEMNVSTLELGDSALYLCASSLELAGAYQETQYFGPGTRLLVL.

The gene calls are TRBV3-1 (or the pseudogene TRBV3-2) and TRBJ1-2; no clear D gene. V shed 0 bases and J shed 4 bases, with 3 bases lying between them. This CDR3 is 12 amino acids long. CDR1 and CDR2 from the germline V gene are LGHDT and YNNKEL (reference sequence). CDR3 amino acids: CASSQDFYGYTF. The CDR3 DNA is TGTGCCAGCAGCCAAGACTTCTATGGCTACACCTTC.

V and J are TRBV6-5 and TRBJ1-2; possible D gene TRBD1, 6 bases. CDR1 is MNHEY and CDR2 is SVGAGI in the germline V gene. The CDR3 has 16 amino acids. V was pared by 2 bases and J by 4 bases, with 17 bases between. CDR3 coding DNA: TGTGCCAGCAGTTACCCCCGCAGGGGAGGTATCTATGGCTACACCTTC. Translation: CASSYPRRGGIYGYTF.

The chain is built from TRBV19 and TRBJ2-6; no definite D call. The CDR3 consists of 17 residues. Germline CDR1 LNHDA, CDR2 SQIVND (reference sequence). V lost 5 bases, J lost 1 base, and 15 bases lay in between. The CDR3 DNA sequence: TGTGCCAGTAGTCCGGAAACAAGCCATTCTGGGGCCAACGTCCTGACTTTC. Translating it yields CASSPETSHSGANVLTF.

This chain uses TRBV5-1 with TRBJ2-7; weak D call: TRBD2 (6 bases). The CDR3 runs to 14 residues. Trimming cost V 0 bases and J 6 bases, with 13 bases left between them. CDR1 is SGHRS, CDR2 YFSETQ, per germline. CDR3 loop: CASSLEGGSSEQYF. CDR3 coding DNA: TGCGCCAGCAGCTTGGAAGGAGGGTCGAGCGAGCAGTACTTC.

The chain carries TRBV5-8 and TRBJ1-5; tentative D call: TRBD1 (6 bases). Germline-derived CDR1 and CDR2 are SGHTS and YDEGEE. Trimming left V 0 bases short and J 2 bases short, with 6 bases between. CDR3 length: 14 amino acids. CDR3 loop: CASSLDRGNQPQHF. The CDR3 coding sequence is TGTGCCAGCAGCTTGGACAGGGGCAATCAGCCCCAGCATTTT.

The chain carries TRBV19 and TRBJ1-2; 7 bases map to TRBD1. The trim removed 7 bases at V and 4 bases at J, leaving 15 bases unmatched. Per germline, CDR1 LNHDA and CDR2 SQIVND (reference sequence). CDR3 length: 16 residues. The CDR3, as DNA: TGTGCCAGTACCGCACCGAGGAACAGGGGAGCCTATGGCTACACCTTC. Translation gives CASTAPRNRGAYGYTF.

The rearrangement uses TRBV27 and TRBJ2-7; D not resolved. V dropped 2 bases and J dropped 1 base, with 6 bases sitting between them. Looked up from germline, CDR1 is MNHEY and CDR2 is SMNVEV (reference sequence). This CDR3 has 13 amino acids. The CDR3 nucleotides read TGTGCCAGCAGTTTACCTCGGTCCTACGAGCAGTACTTC. Its protein product is CASSLPRSYEQYF.